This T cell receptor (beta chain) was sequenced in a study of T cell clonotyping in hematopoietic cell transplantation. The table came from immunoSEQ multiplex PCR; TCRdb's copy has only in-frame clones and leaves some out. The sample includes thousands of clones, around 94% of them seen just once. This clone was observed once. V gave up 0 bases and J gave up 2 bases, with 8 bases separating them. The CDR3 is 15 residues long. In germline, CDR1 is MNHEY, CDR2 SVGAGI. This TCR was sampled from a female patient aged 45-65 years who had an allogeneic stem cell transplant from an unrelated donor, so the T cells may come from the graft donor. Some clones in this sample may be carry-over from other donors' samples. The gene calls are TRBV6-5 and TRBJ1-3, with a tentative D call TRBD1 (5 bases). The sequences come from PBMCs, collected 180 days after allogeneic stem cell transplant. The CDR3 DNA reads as TGTGCCAGCAGTTACTCGAGGGGCCCTGGAAACACCATATATTTT. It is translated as CASSYSRGPGNTIYF.